The T cell receptor beta chain described here comes from a study of blood T cell repertoires in COVID-19. The repertoire was sequenced with immunoSEQ multiplex PCR; TCRdb's copy has only in-frame clones and lacks some. The top ten clones hold about 0.55% of a sample with 150,000 to 180,000 clones, about 90% of them seen once. V lost 2 bases and J lost 1; bases outside the gene matches: 3. CDR1 SGHDT and CDR2 YYEEEE come from the germline V gene. This CDR3 has 16 residues. This clonotype was sampled from a middle-aged man with acute or convalescent COVID-19. Sequenced material: peripheral blood. The chain carries TRBV5-6 and TRBJ2-1; 10 bases are shared with TRBD2. The CDR3 sequence: CASSLAGGPSYNEQFF. DNA of the CDR3: TGTGCCAGCAGCTTAGCGGGAGGGCCGTCCTACAATGAGCAGTTCTTC.